This T cell receptor (beta chain) was observed in a study of blood T cell repertoires in COVID-19. Whole-study context: PBMCs, B-cell-depleted T cells, or T cells provided the cDNA or gDNA that made up the material.

Clones were sequenced by immunoSEQ multiplex PCR, and TCRdb holds only the in-frame ones, with some missing. The sample lists approximately 130,000 clones; around 81% were seen once. The V end was cut by 3 bases, the J end by 0 bases, with 12 bases between. This CDR3 has 15 amino acids. CDR1 SGHVS and CDR2 FNYEAQ come from the germline V gene. This clone was seen a few times. The sequence was obtained from a human donor in a cohort sampled during active COVID-19. V gene TRBV7-6 combines with J gene TRBJ2-7; D is uncertain. The sequenced sample consisted of peripheral blood. The CDR3 reads CASSLSEQSSYEQYF. CDR3 in DNA: TGTGCCAGCAGCTTGAGCGAGCAAAGCTCCTACGAGCAGTACTTC.